This is a list of T cell receptor beta chains from one sample in a study of cytomegalovirus exposure and HLA in healthy donors. Using immunoSEQ multiplex PCR, the repertoire was profiled, and TCRdb retains in-frame clones only, with some absent. The sample includes some 120,000 clones, 80% seen only once; the top ten take 1%. The sample taken for sequencing was PBMCs. The receptors come from a man aged 40-49 years in good health and CMV-seronegative. Both conserved end residues are part of each CDR3. D genes are given only for firm matches. The listing skips clone size in some rows; elsewhere it reads once, few, many or a size class.

J gene | V gene | D gene | clone size | CDR3 protein | CDR3 DNA
TRBJ2-5 | TRBV27 | NA | few | CASRGGGGREETQYF | TGTGCCAGCAGAGGAGGGGGCGGCAGGGAAGAGACCCAGTACTTC
TRBJ2-1 | TRBV5-4 | TRBD2 | once | CASSLPSGSSYNEQFF | TGTGCCAGCAGCCTACCTAGCGGAAGCTCCTACAATGAGCAGTTCTTC
TRBJ1-1 | TRBV28 | TRBD1 | NA | CASTGAIGTGALNTEAFF | TGTGCCAGCACTGGGGCGATCGGGACAGGGGCGCTGAACACTGAAGCTTTCTTT
TRBJ1-6 | TRBV21-1 | NA | NA | CASSREGQGGTRDSPLHF | TGTGCCAGCAGCAGGGAGGGACAGGGGGGGACCCGTGATTCACCCCTCCACTTT
TRBJ2-5 | TRBV29-1 | TRBD2 | few | CSALGLAGVKTQYF | TGCAGCGCCCTGGGACTAGCGGGAGTGAAGACCCAGTACTTC
TRBJ2-4 | TRBV7-2 | NA | NA | CASSSHKNIQYF | TGTGCCAGCAGCTCACACAAAAACATTCAGTACTTC
TRBJ2-5 | TRBV19 | NA | NA | CASSDRNKETQYF | TGTGCCAGTAGTGACAGGAACAAAGAGACCCAGTACTTC
TRBJ1-4 | TRBV28 | NA | NA | CASSPPGEGNEKLFF | TGTGCCAGCAGTCCCCCGGGAGAAGGGAATGAAAAACTGTTTTTT
TRBJ1-4 | TRBV5-1 | TRBD1 | NA | CASSFGTANEKLFF | TGCGCCAGCAGCTTCGGGACAGCGAATGAAAAACTGTTTTTT
TRBJ2-3 | TRBV7-2 | TRBD1 | few | CASSSTGGRTDTQYF | TGTGCCAGCAGCTCAACAGGGGGCCGTACAGATACGCAGTATTTT
TRBJ1-4 | TRBV10-3 | TRBD1 | NA | CAISAGTGNNEKLFF | TGTGCCATCAGCGCCGGGACAGGGAATAATGAAAAACTGTTTTTT
TRBJ1-3 | TRBV7-2 | NA | few | CASSYSPSGNTIYF | TGTGCCAGCAGCTACAGTCCCTCTGGAAACACCATATATTTT
TRBJ2-5 | TRBV30 | NA | NA | CAWTDPRGTQETQYF | TGTGCCTGGACCGACCCCCGGGGGACCCAAGAGACCCAGTACTTC
TRBJ2-6 | TRBV19 | NA | once | CASSPERPGANVLTF | TGTGCCAGTAGCCCCGAGAGGCCTGGGGCCAACGTCCTGACTTTC
TRBJ2-1 | TRBV4-1 | TRBD2 | NA | CASSHTRVERGGNEQFF | TGCGCCAGCAGCCACACTAGGGTGGAGCGGGGGGGGAATGAGCAGTTCTTC
TRBJ2-1 | TRBV7-6 | NA | NA | CASSPGAASSYNEQFF | TGTGCCAGCAGCCCTGGGGCCGCGAGCTCCTACAATGAGCAGTTCTTC
TRBJ1-2 | TRBV7-2 | TRBD1 | NA | CASSKQGQIYGYTF | TGTGCCAGCAGCAAACAGGGACAGATCTATGGCTACACCTTC
TRBJ2-3 | TRBV2 | NA | NA | CASSRLVSTDTQYF | TGTGCCAGCAGCCGACTAGTCTCCACAGATACGCAGTATTTT
TRBJ1-5 | TRBV18 | NA | NA | CASSPGHGNQPQHF | TGTGCCAGCTCACCAGGGCACGGCAATCAGCCCCAGCATTTT
TRBJ2-2 | TRBV6-5 | NA | few | CASSNRANTGELFF | TGTGCCAGCAGCAACAGGGCGAACACCGGGGAGCTGTTTTTT
TRBJ2-5 | TRBV11-3 | TRBD1 | NA | CASSQSDRGQETQYF | TGTGCCAGCAGCCAATCCGACAGGGGGCAAGAGACCCAGTACTTC
TRBJ1-1 | TRBV10-3 | NA | few | CAISESGGNTEAFF | TGTGCCATCAGTGAGTCGGGGGGGAACACTGAAGCTTTCTTT
TRBJ2-1 | TRBV7-9 | TRBD2 | once | CASSLRLGLAGVEGNEQFF | TGTGCCAGCAGCTTACGTCTGGGCCTAGCGGGTGTCGAGGGGAATGAGCAGTTCTTC
TRBJ2-2 | TRBV9 | TRBD1 | NA | CASSPFDRVGGELFF | TGTGCCAGCAGCCCTTTCGACAGGGTGGGCGGGGAGCTGTTTTTT
TRBJ2-1 | TRBV10-1 | TRBD2 | NA | CASSEGSSGRNEQFF | TGCGCCAGCAGTGAAGGGTCTAGCGGGAGAAATGAGCAGTTCTTC
TRBJ2-3 | TRBV6-5 | TRBD1 | NA | CASRTGADTQYF | TGTGCCAGCAGGACAGGGGCAGATACGCAGTATTTT
TRBJ1-1 | TRBV7-3 | NA | NA | CASSHREVWTEAFF | TGTGCCAGCAGCCACAGGGAAGTGTGGACTGAAGCTTTCTTT
TRBJ1-2 | TRBV28 | TRBD1 | NA | CASTLGQGDYGYTF | TGTGCCAGCACCCTGGGACAGGGGGACTATGGCTACACCTTC
TRBJ2-3 | TRBV7-8 | TRBD2 | NA | CASSPTSGTGTQYF | TGTGCCAGCAGCCCGACTAGCGGGACGGGTACGCAGTATTTT
TRBJ1-5 | TRBV5-4 | NA | NA | CASSWGGGGNQPQHF | TGTGCCAGCAGCTGGGGGGGTGGCGGCAATCAGCCCCAGCATTTT
TRBJ1-1 | TRBV19 | TRBD1 | once | CAIKPGQGNTEAFF | TGTGCCATTAAGCCGGGACAGGGAAACACTGAAGCTTTCTTT
TRBJ2-3 | TRBV5-1 | TRBD2 | NA | CASTMAGRAADTQYF | TGCGCCAGCACCATGGCCGGGAGGGCCGCAGATACGCAGTATTTT
TRBJ2-1 | TRBV5-1 | NA | NA | CASGPSGDNEQFF | TGCGCCAGCGGGCCCAGCGGCGACAATGAGCAGTTCTTC
TRBJ2-3 | TRBV27 | TRBD2 | NA | CATAAGGQDTQYF | TGTGCCACCGCAGCGGGAGGGCAAGATACGCAGTATTTT
TRBJ1-2 | TRBV6-1 | TRBD1 | NA | CASRVGTENYGYTF | TGTGCCAGCAGGGTAGGGACAGAGAACTATGGCTACACCTTC